This T cell receptor (beta chain) was sequenced in a study of beta chain features in type 1 diabetes. General study findings and limits: For patients, the naive, central memory and Treg TCRB repertoires appeared more alike than for healthy donors. Sequencing used cDNA, and cells with high TCR expression could therefore be over-represented. Shorter TCRB CDR3s, moderately but significantly so, were found in Type 1 diabetes patients in all four CD4+ subsets.

Germline lookup yields CDR1 ENHRY and CDR2 SYGVKD. The CDR3 is made up of 13 amino acids. The trim removed 6 bases at V and 4 bases at J, leaving 3 bases unmatched. This clone was picked up a small number of times. Antigen specificity is unknown. What was sequenced were expressed TCRB transcripts, since all of the isolated RNA had been reverse transcribed. Sequencing used immunoSEQ multiplex PCR; TCRdb keeps in-frame clones, though not all of them. This sample carries 50,000 or so clones, 35% to 50% of them seen once, and the ten largest clones take 1.4%. This receptor was taken from a man aged 25-45 years with type 1 diabetes. Input material: Tregs from blood. The chain couples TRBV10-3 to TRBJ1-5; 7 nucleotides align to TRBD1. CDR3 amino acids: CAISGTENQPQHF. CDR3 DNA: TGTGCCATCAGCGGGACAGAGAATCAGCCCCAGCATTTT.